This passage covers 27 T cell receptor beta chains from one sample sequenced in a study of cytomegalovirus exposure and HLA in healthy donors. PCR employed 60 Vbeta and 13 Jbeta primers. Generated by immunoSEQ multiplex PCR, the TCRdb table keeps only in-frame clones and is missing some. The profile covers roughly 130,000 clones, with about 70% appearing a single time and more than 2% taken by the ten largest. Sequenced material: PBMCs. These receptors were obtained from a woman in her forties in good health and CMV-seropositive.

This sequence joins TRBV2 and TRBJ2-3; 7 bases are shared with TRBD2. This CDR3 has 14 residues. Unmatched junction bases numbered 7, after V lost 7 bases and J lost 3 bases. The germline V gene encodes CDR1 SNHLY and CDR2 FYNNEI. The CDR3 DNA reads TGTGCCAGCATGACGGGAGGTGGGACAGATACGCAGTATTTT. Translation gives CASMTGGGTDTQYF. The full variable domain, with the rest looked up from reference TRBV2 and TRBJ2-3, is EPEVTQTPSHQVTQMGQEVILRCVPISNHLYFYWYRQILGQKVEFLVSFYNNEISEKSEIFDDQFSVERPDGSNFTLKIRSTKLEDSAMYFCASMTGGGTDTQYFGPGTRLTVL.

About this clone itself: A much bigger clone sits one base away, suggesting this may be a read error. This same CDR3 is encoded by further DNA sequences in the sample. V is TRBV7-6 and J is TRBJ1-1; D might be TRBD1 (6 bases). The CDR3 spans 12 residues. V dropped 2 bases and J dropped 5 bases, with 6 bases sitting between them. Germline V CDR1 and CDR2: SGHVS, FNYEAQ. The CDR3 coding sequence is TGTGCCAGCAGCTTAAGGGGGACTGAAGCTTTCTTT. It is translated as CASSLRGTEAFF.

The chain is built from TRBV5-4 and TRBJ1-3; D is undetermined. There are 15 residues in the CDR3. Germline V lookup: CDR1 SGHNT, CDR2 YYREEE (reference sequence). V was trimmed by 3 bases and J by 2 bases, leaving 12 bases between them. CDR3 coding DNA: TGTGCCAGCAGCTCCACCCGAGTCCCTGGAAACACCATATATTTT. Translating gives CASSSTRVPGNTIYF.

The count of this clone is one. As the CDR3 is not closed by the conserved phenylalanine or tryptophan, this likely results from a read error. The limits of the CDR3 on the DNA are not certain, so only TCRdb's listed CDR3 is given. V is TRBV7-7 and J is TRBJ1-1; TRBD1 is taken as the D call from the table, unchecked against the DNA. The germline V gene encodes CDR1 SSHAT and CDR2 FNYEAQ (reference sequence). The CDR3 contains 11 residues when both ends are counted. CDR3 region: CASSQGQKFSC.

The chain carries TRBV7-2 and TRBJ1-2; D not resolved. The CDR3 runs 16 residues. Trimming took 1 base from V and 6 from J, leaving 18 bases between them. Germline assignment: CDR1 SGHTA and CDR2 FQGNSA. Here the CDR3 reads CASSLGSPGALHGYTF. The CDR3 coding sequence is TGTGCCAGCAGCTTAGGGAGCCCGGGAGCCCTCCATGGCTACACCTTC.

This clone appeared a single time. CDR3 in amino acids: CASSLAPPGSGANVLTF. In DNA form, the CDR3 reads TGCGCCAGCAGCTTGGCCCCTCCCGGGTCTGGGGCCAACGTCCTGACTTTC. This chain connects TRBV5-1 to TRBJ2-6; the D is unclear. The CDR3 covers 17 residues. V gave up 0 bases and J gave up 1 base, with 11 bases separating them. Germline-derived CDR1 and CDR2 are SGHRS and YFSETQ.

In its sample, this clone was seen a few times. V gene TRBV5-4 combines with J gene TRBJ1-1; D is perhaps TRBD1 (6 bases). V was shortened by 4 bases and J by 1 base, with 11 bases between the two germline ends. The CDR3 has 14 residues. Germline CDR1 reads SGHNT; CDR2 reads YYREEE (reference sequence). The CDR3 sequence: CASSDGQSNTEAFF. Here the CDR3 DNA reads TGTGCCAGCAGCGACGGACAGTCGAACACTGAAGCTTTCTTT. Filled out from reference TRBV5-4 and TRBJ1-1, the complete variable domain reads ETGVTQSPTHLIKTRGQQVTLRCSSQSGHNTVSWYQQALGQGPQFIFQYYREEENGRGNFPPRFSGLQFPNYSSELNVNALELDDSALYLCASSDGQSNTEAFFGQGTRLTVV.

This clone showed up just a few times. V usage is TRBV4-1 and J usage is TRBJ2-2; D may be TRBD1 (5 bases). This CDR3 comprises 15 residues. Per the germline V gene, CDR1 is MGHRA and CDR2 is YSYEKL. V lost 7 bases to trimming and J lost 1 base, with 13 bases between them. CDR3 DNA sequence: TGCGCCAGCACCACGGTCGGACAGAACACCGGGGAGCTGTTTTTT. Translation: CASTTVGQNTGELFF.

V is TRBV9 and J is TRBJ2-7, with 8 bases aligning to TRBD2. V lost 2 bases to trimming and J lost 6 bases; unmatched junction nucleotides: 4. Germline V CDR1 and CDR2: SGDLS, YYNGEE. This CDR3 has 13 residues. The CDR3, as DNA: TGTGCCAGCAGCGTCGGGACTAGAGCCGAGCAGTACTTC. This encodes CASSVGTRAEQYF.

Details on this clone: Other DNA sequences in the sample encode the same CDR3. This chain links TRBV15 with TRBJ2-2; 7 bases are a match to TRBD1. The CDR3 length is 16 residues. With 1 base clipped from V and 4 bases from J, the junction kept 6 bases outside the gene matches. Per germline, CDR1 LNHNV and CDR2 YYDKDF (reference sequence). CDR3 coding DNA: TGTGCCACCAGCAGAGTTGGTCCAGGGGGCACCGGGGAGCTGTTTTTT. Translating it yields CATSRVGPGGTGELFF.

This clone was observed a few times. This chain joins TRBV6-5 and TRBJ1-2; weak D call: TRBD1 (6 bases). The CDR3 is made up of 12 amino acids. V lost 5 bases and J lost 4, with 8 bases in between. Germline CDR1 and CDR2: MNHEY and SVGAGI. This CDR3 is CASSLDSYGYTF. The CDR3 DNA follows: TGTGCCAGCAGTCTGGACAGCTATGGCTACACCTTC.

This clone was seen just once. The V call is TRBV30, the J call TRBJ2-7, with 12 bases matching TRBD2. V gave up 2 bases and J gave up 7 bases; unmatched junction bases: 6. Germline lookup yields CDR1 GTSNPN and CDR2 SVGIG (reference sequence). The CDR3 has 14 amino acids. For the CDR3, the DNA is TGTGCCTGGAGTCTAGCGGGAGGGAGTGGAGAGCAGTACTTC. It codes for CAWSLAGGSGEQYF. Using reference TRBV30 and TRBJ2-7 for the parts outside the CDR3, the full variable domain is SQTIHQWPATLVQPVGSPLSLECTVEGTSNPNLYWYRQAAGRGLQLLFYSVGIGQISSEVPQNLSASRPQDRQFILSSKKLLLSDSGFYLCAWSLAGGSGEQYFGPGTRLTVT.

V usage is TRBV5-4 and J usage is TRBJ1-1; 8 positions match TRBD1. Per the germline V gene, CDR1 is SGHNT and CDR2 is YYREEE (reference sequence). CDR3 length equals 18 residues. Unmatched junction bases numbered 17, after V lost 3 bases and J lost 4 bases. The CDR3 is CASSSPGTGLIGVTEAFF. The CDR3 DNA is TGTGCCAGCAGCTCTCCCGGGACAGGCCTGATTGGCGTCACTGAAGCTTTCTTT.

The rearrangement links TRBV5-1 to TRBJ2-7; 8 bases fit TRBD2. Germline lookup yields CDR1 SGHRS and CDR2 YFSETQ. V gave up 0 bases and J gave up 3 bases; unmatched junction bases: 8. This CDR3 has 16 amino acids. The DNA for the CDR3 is TGCGCCAGCAGCTTGGAGACGAGCGGGAGATTCTACGAGCAGTACTTC. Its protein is CASSLETSGRFYEQYF.

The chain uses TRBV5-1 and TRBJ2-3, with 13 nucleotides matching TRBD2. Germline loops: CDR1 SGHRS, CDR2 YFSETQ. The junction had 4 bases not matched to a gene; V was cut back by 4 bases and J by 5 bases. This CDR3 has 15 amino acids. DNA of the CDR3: TGCGCCAGCAGCCGACTAGCGGGAGGACAAGATACGCAGTATTTT. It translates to CASSRLAGGQDTQYF.

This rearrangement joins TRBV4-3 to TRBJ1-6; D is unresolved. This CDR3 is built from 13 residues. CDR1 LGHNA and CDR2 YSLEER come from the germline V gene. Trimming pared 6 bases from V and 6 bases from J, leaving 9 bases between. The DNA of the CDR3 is TGCGCCAGCAGGGCGACTGGTAATTCACCCCTCCACTTT. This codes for CASRATGNSPLHF.

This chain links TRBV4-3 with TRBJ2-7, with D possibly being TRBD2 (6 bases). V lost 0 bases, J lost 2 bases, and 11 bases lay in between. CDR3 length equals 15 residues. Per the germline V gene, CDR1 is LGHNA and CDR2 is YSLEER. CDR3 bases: TGCGCCAGCAGCCAAGAGGGGGGAGGCCCCTACGAGCAGTACTTC. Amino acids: CASSQEGGGPYEQYF.

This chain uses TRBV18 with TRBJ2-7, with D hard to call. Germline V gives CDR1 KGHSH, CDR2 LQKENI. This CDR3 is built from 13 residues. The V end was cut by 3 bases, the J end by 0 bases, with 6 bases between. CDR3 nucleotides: TGTGCCAGCTCACCCTCTCGCTCCTACGAGCAGTACTTC. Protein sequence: CASSPSRSYEQYF.

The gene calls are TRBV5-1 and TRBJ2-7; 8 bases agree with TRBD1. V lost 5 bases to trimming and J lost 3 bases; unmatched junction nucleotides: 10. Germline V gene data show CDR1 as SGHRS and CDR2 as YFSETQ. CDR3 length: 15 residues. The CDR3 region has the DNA TGCGCCAGCAGGCCTGGGACAGGAAGCTTCTACGAGCAGTACTTC. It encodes CASRPGTGSFYEQYF.

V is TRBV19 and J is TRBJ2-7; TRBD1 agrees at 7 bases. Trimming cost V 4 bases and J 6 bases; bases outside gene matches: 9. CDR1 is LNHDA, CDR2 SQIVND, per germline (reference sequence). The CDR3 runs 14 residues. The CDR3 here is CASSTQLGQAEQYF. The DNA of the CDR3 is TGTGCCAGTAGTACCCAGCTCGGACAGGCCGAGCAGTACTTC.

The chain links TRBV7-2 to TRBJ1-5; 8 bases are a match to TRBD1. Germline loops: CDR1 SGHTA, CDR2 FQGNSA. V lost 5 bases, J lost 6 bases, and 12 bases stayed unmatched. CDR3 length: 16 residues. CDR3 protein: CASSADGTGRGQPQHF. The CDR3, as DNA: TGTGCCAGCAGCGCAGACGGGACAGGTCGGGGTCAGCCCCAGCATTTT.

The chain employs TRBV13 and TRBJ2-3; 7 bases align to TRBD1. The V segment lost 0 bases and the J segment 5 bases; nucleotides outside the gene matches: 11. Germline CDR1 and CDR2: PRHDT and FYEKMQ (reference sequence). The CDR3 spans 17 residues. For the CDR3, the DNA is TGTGCCAGCAGCTTAGGCCTTCTTGGACAGGTAATAGATACGCAGTATTTT. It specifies CASSLGLLGQVIDTQYF.

CDR3 residues: CASSMGGKTEAFF. For the CDR3, the DNA is TGTGCCAGTAGTATGGGGGGTAAGACTGAAGCTTTCTTT. V gene TRBV19 combines with J gene TRBJ1-1, with TRBD1 as a possible D gene (5 bases). With 3 bases removed from V and 5 bases from J, the gap between germline ends came to 10 bases. Germline CDR1 and CDR2: LNHDA and SQIVND (reference sequence). The CDR3 contains 13 residues.

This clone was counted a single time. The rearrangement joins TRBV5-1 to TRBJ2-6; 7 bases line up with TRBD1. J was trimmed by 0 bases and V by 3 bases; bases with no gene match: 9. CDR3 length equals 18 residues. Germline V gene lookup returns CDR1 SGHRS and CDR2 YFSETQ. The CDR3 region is CASSSGQQRSSGANVLTF. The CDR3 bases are TGCGCCAGCAGCTCGGGACAGCAAAGGAGCTCTGGGGCCAACGTCCTGACTTTC. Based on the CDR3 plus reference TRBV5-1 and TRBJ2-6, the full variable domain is KAGVTQTPRYLIKTRGQQVTLSCSPISGHRSVSWYQQTPGQGLQFLFEYFSETQRNKGNFPGRFSGRQFSNSRSEMNVSTLELGDSALYLCASSSGQQRSSGANVLTFGAGSRLTVL.

The CDR3 DNA reads as TGTGCCAGCAGTCCCTCGGCAATTATGCGGGGGTCGGGGGCCAACGTCCTGACTTTC. Translating it yields CASSPSAIMRGSGANVLTF. This chain links TRBV27 with TRBJ2-6, with TRBD2 identical over 7 bases. Germline V gene data show CDR1 as MNHEY and CDR2 as SMNVEV (reference sequence). CDR3 length: 19 amino acids. V was clipped by 5 bases and J by 4 bases; unmatched bases: 17.

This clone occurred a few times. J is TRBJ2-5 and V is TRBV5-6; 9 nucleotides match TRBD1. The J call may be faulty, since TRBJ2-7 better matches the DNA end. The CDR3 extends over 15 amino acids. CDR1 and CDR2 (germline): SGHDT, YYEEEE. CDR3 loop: CASSYRGTGTYEQYF. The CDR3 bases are TGTGCCAGCAGCTACCGCGGGACAGGGACCTACGAGCAGTACTTC.

The CDR3 sequence: CASSQDRGLPDEQFF. The CDR3 nucleotides are TGTGCCAGCAGCCAGGACAGGGGGCTCCCCGATGAGCAGTTCTTC. The chain links TRBV9 to TRBJ2-1; 11 positions match TRBD1. This CDR3 contains 15 residues. Looked up from germline, CDR1 is SGDLS and CDR2 is YYNGEE. Trimming took 4 bases from V and 8 from J; bases not matched to a gene: 8.